This T cell receptor (beta chain) was captured by sequencing in a study of T-cell reconstitution after alpha-beta-depleted transplantation in children. This sample's TCRbeta library carried unique molecular identifier barcodes. One entry per CDR3 protein results from TCRdb running MiXCR on the PCR reads. This table has some 600,000 distinct CDR3 sequences, 15% to 20% appearing once. Of note for this clonotype: This could be a read error, since a much larger clone is one nucleotide away.

The CDR3 is made up of 12 amino acids. From germline, CDR1 is MNHEY and CDR2 SVGAGI. V lost 5 bases and J lost 9, with 11 bases in between. J is TRBJ2-1 and V is TRBV6-5; D ambiguous. The source was PBMCs from the stem cell graft donor, collected from the stem cell graft. This clonotype originated in a human donor who donated a stem cell graft to a child with acute myeloid leukemia. CDR3 in amino acids: CASSPRGSEQFF. The DNA for the CDR3 is TGTGCCAGCAGTCCCCGTGGAAGTGAGCAGTTCTTC.